This T cell receptor beta chain was recovered during a study of T cell changes during pregnancy in multiple sclerosis. The CDR3 sequence is 14 residues long. Germline V gene data show CDR1 as MDHEN and CDR2 as SYDVKM. Trimming took 3 bases from V and 7 from J, leaving 12 bases between them. This table comes from immunoSEQ multiplex PCR, and its TCRdb copy is limited to in-frame clones, with some not included. The table lists around 59,000 clones, around nine tenths of them singletons. Sequenced here: peripheral blood, sampled in the third trimester of pregnancy. This clonotype originated in a female donor in good health, enrolled as a control in a pregnancy study. V and J are TRBV28 and TRBJ2-2, with D perhaps matching TRBD1 (5 bases). Here the CDR3 DNA reads TGTGCCAGCAGTTTTTTAGGGGTCAGCGGGGAGCTGTTTTTT. Its protein is CASSFLGVSGELFF.